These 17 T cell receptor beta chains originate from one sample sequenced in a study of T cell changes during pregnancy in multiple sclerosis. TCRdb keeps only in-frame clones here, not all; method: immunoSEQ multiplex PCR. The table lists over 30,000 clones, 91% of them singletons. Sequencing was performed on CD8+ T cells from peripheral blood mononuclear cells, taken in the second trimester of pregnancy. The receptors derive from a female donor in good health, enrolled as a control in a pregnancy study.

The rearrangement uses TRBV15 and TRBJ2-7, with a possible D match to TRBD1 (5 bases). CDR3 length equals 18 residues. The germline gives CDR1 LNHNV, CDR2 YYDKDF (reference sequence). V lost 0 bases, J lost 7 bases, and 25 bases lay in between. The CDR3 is CATSRDWQYGRALEEQYF. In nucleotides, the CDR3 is TGTGCCACCAGCAGAGATTGGCAGTACGGCAGGGCTCTCGAAGAGCAGTACTTC.

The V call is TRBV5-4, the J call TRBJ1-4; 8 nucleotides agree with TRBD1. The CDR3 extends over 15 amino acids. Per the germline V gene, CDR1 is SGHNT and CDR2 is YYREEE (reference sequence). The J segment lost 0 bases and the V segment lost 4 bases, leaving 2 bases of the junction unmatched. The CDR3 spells CASSLGQATNEKLFF. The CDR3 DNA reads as TGTGCCAGCAGCCTGGGACAGGCAACTAATGAAAAACTGTTTTTT.

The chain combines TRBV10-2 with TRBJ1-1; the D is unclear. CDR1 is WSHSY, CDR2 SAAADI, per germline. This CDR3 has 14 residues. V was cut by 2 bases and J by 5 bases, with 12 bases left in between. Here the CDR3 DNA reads TGCGCCAGCAGTGAGACAGCCCTTCGGACTGAAGCTTTCTTT. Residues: CASSETALRTEAFF.

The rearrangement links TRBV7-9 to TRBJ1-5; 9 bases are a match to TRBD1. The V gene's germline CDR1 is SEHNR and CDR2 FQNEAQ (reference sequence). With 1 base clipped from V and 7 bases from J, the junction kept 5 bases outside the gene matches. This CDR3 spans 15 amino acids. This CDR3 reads CASSLGRTGVQPQHF. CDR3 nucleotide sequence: TGTGCCAGCAGCTTAGGACGGACAGGGGTGCAGCCCCAGCATTTT.

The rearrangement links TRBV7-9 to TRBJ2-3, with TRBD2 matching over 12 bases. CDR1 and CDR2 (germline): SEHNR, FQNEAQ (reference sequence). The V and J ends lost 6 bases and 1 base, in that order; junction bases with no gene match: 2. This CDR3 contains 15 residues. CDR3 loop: CASSSSGGGTDTQYF. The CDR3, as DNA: TGTGCCAGCAGTTCTAGCGGGGGGGGCACAGATACGCAGTATTTT.

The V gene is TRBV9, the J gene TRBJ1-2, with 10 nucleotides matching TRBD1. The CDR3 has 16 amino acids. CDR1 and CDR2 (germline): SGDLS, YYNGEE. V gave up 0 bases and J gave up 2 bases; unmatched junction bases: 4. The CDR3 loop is CASSVGQGAGNYGYTF. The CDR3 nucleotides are TGTGCCAGCAGCGTAGGACAGGGGGCAGGAAACTATGGCTACACCTTC. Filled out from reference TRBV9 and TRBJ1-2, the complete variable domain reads DSGVTQTPKHLITATGQRVTLRCSPRSGDLSVYWYQQSLDQGLQFLIQYYNGEERAKGNILERFSAQQFPDLHSELNLSSLELGDSALYFCASSVGQGAGNYGYTFGSGTRLTVV.

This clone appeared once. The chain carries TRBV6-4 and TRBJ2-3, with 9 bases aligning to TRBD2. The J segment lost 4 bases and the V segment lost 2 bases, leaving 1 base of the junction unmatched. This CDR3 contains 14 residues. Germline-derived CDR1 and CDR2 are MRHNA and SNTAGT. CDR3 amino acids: CASSDGGGADTQYF. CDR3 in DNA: TGTGCCAGCAGTGACGGCGGGGGGGCAGATACGCAGTATTTT.

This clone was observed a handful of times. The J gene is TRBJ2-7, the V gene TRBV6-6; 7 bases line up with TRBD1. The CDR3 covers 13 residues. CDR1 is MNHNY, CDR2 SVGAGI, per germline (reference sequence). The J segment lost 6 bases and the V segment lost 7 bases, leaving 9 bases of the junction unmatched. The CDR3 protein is CASNRDSVVEQYF. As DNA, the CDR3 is TGTGCCAGCAATCGGGACAGCGTCGTCGAGCAGTACTTC.

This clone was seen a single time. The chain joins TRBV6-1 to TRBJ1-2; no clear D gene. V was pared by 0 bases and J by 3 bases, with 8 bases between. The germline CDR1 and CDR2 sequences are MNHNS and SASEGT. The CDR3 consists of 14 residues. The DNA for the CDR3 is TGTGCCAGCAGTGAAGCTATGGCAGACTATGGCTACACCTTC. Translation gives CASSEAMADYGYTF.

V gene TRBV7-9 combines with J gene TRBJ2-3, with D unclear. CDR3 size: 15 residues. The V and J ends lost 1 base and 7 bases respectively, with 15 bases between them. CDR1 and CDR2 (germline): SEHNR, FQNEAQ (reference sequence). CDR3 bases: TGTGCCAGCAGCTTAGGCCAACTACTGAGGAATACGCAGTATTTT. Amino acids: CASSLGQLLRNTQYF.

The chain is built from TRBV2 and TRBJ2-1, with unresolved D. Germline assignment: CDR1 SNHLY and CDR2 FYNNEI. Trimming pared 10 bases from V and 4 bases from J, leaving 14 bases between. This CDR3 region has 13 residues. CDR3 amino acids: CAISSATYNEQFF. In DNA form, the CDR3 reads TGTGCCATATCAAGCGCAACTTACAATGAGCAGTTCTTC.

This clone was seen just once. Here the CDR3 reads CASSARTGSMYEQYF. CDR3 DNA: TGTGCCAGCAGCGCGAGGACAGGGAGTATGTACGAGCAGTACTTC. The chain employs TRBV7-6 and TRBJ2-7; TRBD1 matches 8 bases. J lost 4 bases, V lost 5 bases, and 10 bases had no gene match. The CDR3 spans 15 residues. Germline lookup yields CDR1 SGHVS and CDR2 FNYEAQ.

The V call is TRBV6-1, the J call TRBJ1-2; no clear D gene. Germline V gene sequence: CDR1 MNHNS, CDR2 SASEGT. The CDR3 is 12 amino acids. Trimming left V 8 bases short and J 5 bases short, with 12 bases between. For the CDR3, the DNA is TGTGCCAGCCCGGGCCCGGGGTATGGCTACACCTTC. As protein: CASPGPGYGYTF.

CDR3 nucleotides: TGCGCCAGCAGCCAAGATATTGCCGCAGGTTATGGCTACACCTTC. Its translation is CASSQDIAAGYGYTF. The V gene is TRBV4-1, the J gene TRBJ1-2; D ambiguous. V lost 0 bases, J lost 5 bases, and 13 bases lay in between. The germline CDR1 and CDR2 sequences are MGHRA and YSYEKL. The CDR3 is 15 amino acids.

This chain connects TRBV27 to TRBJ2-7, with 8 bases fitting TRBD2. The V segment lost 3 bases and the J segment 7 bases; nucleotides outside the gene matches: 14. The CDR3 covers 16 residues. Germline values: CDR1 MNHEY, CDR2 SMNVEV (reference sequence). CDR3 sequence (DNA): TGTGCCAGCAGTTTCACACCGGCAACGGGGGGGAGGGAGCAGTACTTC. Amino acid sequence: CASSFTPATGGREQYF.

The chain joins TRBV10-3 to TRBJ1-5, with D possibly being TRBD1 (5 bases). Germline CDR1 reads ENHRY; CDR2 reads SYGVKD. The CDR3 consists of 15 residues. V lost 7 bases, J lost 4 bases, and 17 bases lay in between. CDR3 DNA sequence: TGTGCCATCAATCGCGAATCTACAGGAAATCAGCCCCAGCATTTT. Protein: CAINRESTGNQPQHF.

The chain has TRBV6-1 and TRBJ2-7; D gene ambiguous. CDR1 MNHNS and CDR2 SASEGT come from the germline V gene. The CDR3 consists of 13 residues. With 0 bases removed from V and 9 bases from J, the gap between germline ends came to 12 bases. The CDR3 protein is CASSEAVADLQYF. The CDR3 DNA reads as TGTGCCAGCAGTGAAGCAGTGGCGGATCTGCAGTACTTC.